This T cell receptor beta chain was sequenced in a study of blood T cell repertoires in COVID-19. Study context: COVID-19 samples, acute and convalescent, were from the United States, Italy and Spain. PBMCs, B-cell-depleted T cells, or T cells provided the cDNA or gDNA that made up the material.

In the study's own analysis: Reference gene primer amplification gave nucleated cell count estimates. Method: immunoSEQ multiplex PCR; TCRdb's copy keeps in-frame clones and lacks some. V and J calls and clone size are those listed in that table; D and trimming were worked out from the DNA. The sample lists about 60,000 clones; roughly 87% were seen once. The TCR was taken from a human donor with acute or convalescent COVID-19. The donor label of this sample is uncertain. The sample consisted of peripheral blood.

CDR3 in amino acids: CASSLVRSRGANTEAFF. As DNA, the CDR3 is TGTGCCAGCAGCTTAGTAAGGTCTCGGGGTGCGAACACTGAAGCTTTCTTT. The V and J genes are TRBV7-2 and TRBJ1-1; no reliable D call. V was clipped by 1 base and J by 1 base, with 16 bases between them. CDR1 and CDR2 from the germline V gene are SGHTA and FQGNSA. CDR3 length: 17 amino acids.